This TCR beta chain derives from a study of blood T cell repertoires in COVID-19 (dated by TCRdb to the early 2020s). For context, the study as a whole: Samples from collaborators originated in the United States, Italy and Spain and spanned both the acute and convalescent phases of COVID-19. Where HLA class I and class II types were available, the types were taken from metadata supplied by the sample provider, not from assay-based typing. Sample metadata almost always included a de-identified subject ID, COVID-19 status, age in years and sex. A freely available public database, intended as a resource for researchers studying the immune response to SARS-CoV-2, is where the repertoires were released. Samples came from the ongoing ImmuneRACE study (first 160 participants) plus 1,254 subjects from 6 global collaborators. Deeply sampled blood TCRbeta repertoires from subjects exposed to, actively infected with, or recovered from COVID-19 were included in the dataset. The prospective study material was composed of cDNA or gDNA derived from T cells, B-cell-depleted T cells, or PBMCs. Results and caveats for the whole study, not just this receptor: The amount of clinical and demographic metadata varied by source and participant and was provided uncurated.

Notes on this clone: Its antigen specificity is not known. Base qualities are not at hand, and no much larger clone is one base apart.

The trim is 2 bases for V and 0 bases for J, with a gap of 11 bases between the germline ends. In the germline V gene, CDR1 corresponds to MNHNS and CDR2 to SASEGT. The CDR3, cysteine through phenylalanine, is 16 amino acids long. Only CDR3 DNA is held: 48 bases, read in frame from base 1. One collaborating source in Seattle enrolled patients during active infection and followed them longitudinally through the course of disease. Whole blood was collected in K2EDTA tubes by collaborating institutions according to the institutions' own protocols. For TCRbeta analysis, collaborator samples were shipped as frozen whole blood, as isolated PBMCs, or as DNA extracted from either sample type. TCRbeta CDR3 regions were amplified from genomic DNA by means of the immunoSEQ Assay, a bias-controlled multiplex PCR. Per the authors' processing: Within the assay, amplification of reference gene primers was used to estimate how many nucleated cells each sample contained. Sequence reads were collapsed and filtered to measure the absolute abundance of every unique TCRbeta CDR3 rearrangement. For each sample, productive Simpson clonality was calculated as the square root of Simpson's diversity index across productive rearrangements. TCRdb took over this immuneACCESS table, retaining in-frame rearrangements with V and J assigned. Such tables are incomplete; in checked studies, under half of the missing clones stem from an unresolved V gene, and the remainder is unexplained. The D gene and trimming were derived from the DNA, and the V and J assignments and clone size from that table. The sample contains fewer than 450,000 clones, 87% of them found a single time. The ten largest clones capture more than 5% of the sample.

This TCR derives from a woman in her forties or fifties with COVID-19, enrolled during active disease. The rearranged chain carries TRBV6-1 and TRBJ1-3; no D gene is confidently identified. The sequenced sample was peripheral blood. The CDR3 reads CASSEWRLSSGNTIYF. The nucleotide sequence reads TGTGCCAGCAGTGAATGGAGGCTATCCTCTGGAAACACCATATATTTT.